This is a list of T cell receptor beta chains from one sample in a study of a mutant IDH1 vaccine in newly diagnosed glioma. Assay used: immunoSEQ multiplex PCR; TCRdb lists only in-frame clones, some missing. The table includes 25,000 to 40,000 clones, approximately 90% detected once. For these receptors, no antigen is known. The source material was PBMCs, sampled from a glioma patient whose treatment included an IDH1 peptide vaccine. The receptors here all came from a man aged 35 to 55 with glioma. Each CDR3 is given with its conserved first and last residue. D genes are given only for firm matches. The size of a clone is reported for some rows only, either as once, few or many, or as a class for expanded clones.

clone size,D gene,J gene,CDR3 length,V gene,CDR3 protein,CDR3 DNA
NA,TRBD1,TRBJ2-4,14,TRBV5-4,CASSLEQGRNIQYF,TGTGCCAGCAGCTTGGAACAGGGGAGAAACATTCAGTACTTC
NA,TRBD1,TRBJ2-2,15,TRBV2,CASRGTVRDTGELFF,TGTGCCAGCAGGGGGACAGTCCGAGACACCGGGGAGCTGTTTTTT
NA,TRBD1,TRBJ1-2,14,TRBV27,CASSLTDRGHGYTF,TGTGCCAGCAGTCTTACCGACAGGGGGCATGGCTACACCTTC
NA,NA,TRBJ2-7,13,TRBV12-5,CASGDRESYEQYF,TGTGCTAGTGGGGACCGGGAGTCCTACGAGCAGTACTTC
NA,NA,TRBJ1-4,11,TRBV28,CALGNNEKLFF,TGTGCCTTGGGGAATAATGAAAAACTGTTTTTT
NA,NA,TRBJ1-2,17,TRBV7-2,CASSLGVGTRFNYGYTF,TGTGCCAGCAGCTTAGGCGTAGGGACGAGATTTAACTATGGCTACACCTTC
NA,NA,TRBJ1-1,17,TRBV4-1,CASSHPPDGGEWTEAFF,TGCGCCAGCAGCCATCCTCCGGACGGGGGCGAATGGACTGAAGCTTTCTTT
NA,TRBD1,TRBJ1-1,14,TRBV10-3,CAIKGQVGNTEAFF,TGTGCCATCAAAGGACAGGTCGGGAACACTGAAGCTTTCTTT
NA,TRBD2,TRBJ2-3,15,TRBV28,CASSQERGDTDTQYF,TGTGCCAGCAGCCAGGAGCGGGGGGACACAGATACGCAGTATTTT
few,NA,TRBJ1-5,17,TRBV28,CASKPFGDGGARQPQHF,TGTGCCAGCAAACCCTTTGGGGACGGGGGCGCCCGTCAGCCCCAGCATTTT
NA,NA,TRBJ2-5,16,TRBV19,CASSIVAGFGQETQYF,TGTGCCAGTAGTATAGTGGCAGGGTTTGGGCAAGAGACCCAGTACTTC
few,TRBD1,TRBJ1-2,15,TRBV29-1,CSAEDGGGTGVKGTF,TGCAGCGCTGAAGATGGGGGCGGGACAGGGGTTAAAGGGACCTTC
NA,TRBD2,TRBJ2-1,18,TRBV7-3,CASSLRSGLAGAYNEQFF,TGTGCCAGCAGCTTAAGGTCGGGACTAGCGGGAGCCTACAATGAGCAGTTCTTC
NA,NA,TRBJ2-1,15,TRBV7-6,CASSLGPRVLDEQFF,TGTGCCAGCAGCTTAGGACCCAGGGTCCTAGATGAGCAGTTCTTC
NA,NA,TRBJ2-7,14,TRBV7-8,CASSSTGPMYEQYF,TGTGCCAGCAGCTCTACGGGGCCGATGTACGAGCAGTACTTC
once,TRBD2,TRBJ2-1,17,TRBV11-1,CASSFSAGRDSYNEQFF,TGTGCCAGCAGCTTCTCGGCGGGGAGGGACTCCTACAATGAGCAGTTCTTC
NA,NA,TRBJ1-2,15,TRBV6-6,CASSSQGSTDYGYTF,TGTGCCAGCAGTTCGCAGGGTTCGACGGACTATGGCTACACCTTC
NA,TRBD1,TRBJ1-5,17,TRBV28,CASSWGTGGKGNQPQHF,TGTGCCAGCAGTTGGGGGACAGGGGGTAAGGGCAATCAGCCCCAGCATTTT
NA,TRBD2,TRBJ2-7,18,TRBV7-2,CASSLALSGRTLSYEQYF,TGTGCCAGCAGCTTAGCGCTAAGCGGGAGGACCCTCTCCTACGAGCAGTACTTC
NA,NA,TRBJ2-7,13,TRBV19,CASGVSGTYEQYF,TGTGCCAGTGGTGTAAGCGGAACCTACGAGCAGTACTTC
NA,NA,TRBJ2-1,13,TRBV7-6,CASSLPGAAEQFF,TGTGCCAGCAGCTTACCGGGGGCGGCTGAGCAGTTCTTC
NA,TRBD1,TRBJ1-4,15,TRBV11-2,CASSSRTGGGEKLFF,TGTGCCAGCAGCTCCAGGACAGGGGGCGGGGAAAAACTGTTTTTT
once,TRBD1,TRBJ1-4,17,TRBV5-5,CASSLGMDRGTNEKLFF,TGTGCCAGCAGCTTGGGTATGGACAGGGGAACTAATGAAAAACTGTTTTTT
NA,NA,TRBJ1-5,14,TRBV10-3,CAIRDPRSNQPQHF,TGTGCCATCAGGGACCCCCGTAGCAATCAGCCCCAGCATTTT
NA,NA,TRBJ1-2,15,TRBV30,CAWSVSPGANYGYTF,TGTGCCTGGAGTGTATCCCCGGGGGCCAACTATGGCTACACCTTC
NA,TRBD1,TRBJ2-7,15,TRBV5-1,CARGSRDRASYEQYF,TGCGCCAGGGGGTCCCGGGACAGGGCTTCCTACGAGCAGTACTTC
NA,NA,TRBJ2-2,17,TRBV19,CASSMDGGGLNTGELFF,TGTGCCAGTAGTATGGACGGCGGGGGCCTCAACACCGGGGAGCTGTTTTTT
NA,NA,TRBJ2-5,14,TRBV7-2,CASSYIRGEETQYF,TGTGCCAGCAGCTATATTAGGGGTGAAGAGACCCAGTACTTC
once,TRBD1,TRBJ1-1,14,TRBV28,CASRSQGPPNEAFF,TGTGCCAGCAGGTCACAGGGGCCGCCGAATGAAGCTTTCTTT
NA,NA,TRBJ1-3,15,TRBV7-9,CASRIAGDPGNTIYF,TGTGCCAGCAGAATAGCAGGGGACCCTGGAAACACCATATATTTT
NA,TRBD1,TRBJ1-2,13,TRBV5-5,CASRLTGDYGYTF,TGTGCCAGCAGACTGACAGGGGACTATGGCTACACCTTC
few,NA,TRBJ2-3,19,TRBV5-1,CASSLSGMASWSYGDTQYF,TGCGCCAGCAGCTTGTCCGGTATGGCTTCCTGGTCGTATGGAGATACGCAGTATTTT
NA,NA,TRBJ2-7,15,TRBV2,CASSDAGFKAYEQYF,TGTGCCAGCAGTGATGCGGGCTTCAAGGCCTACGAGCAGTACTTC
NA,NA,TRBJ1-5,14,TRBV2,CASSERVSNQPQHF,TGTGCCAGCAGTGAAAGGGTTAGCAATCAGCCCCAGCATTTT
NA,NA,TRBJ1-5,19,TRBV7-7,CASATNNRWIVISNQPQHF,TGTGCCAGCGCCACAAATAACCGATGGATAGTTATTAGCAATCAGCCCCAGCATTTT
NA,NA,TRBJ1-6,15,TRBV28,CASSFLGDYDSPLHF,TGTGCCAGCAGTTTTCTTGGGGATTACGATTCACCCCTCCACTTT
few,NA,TRBJ1-5,12,TRBV2,CASRGLGQPQHF,TGTGCCAGCAGAGGACTGGGACAGCCCCAGCATTTT
once,TRBD1,TRBJ2-3,19,TRBV29-1,CSVFLYRDREGASTDTQYF,TGCAGCGTTTTCCTCTACCGGGACAGGGAGGGCGCTAGCACAGATACGCAGTATTTT
NA,NA,TRBJ1-4,16,TRBV6-6,CASGIPDSSYGEKLFF,TGTGCCAGCGGAATTCCCGACAGTAGCTACGGTGAAAAACTGTTTTTT
NA,NA,TRBJ2-1,17,TRBV7-5,CARSSRGAGHSYNEQFF,TGTGCCAGAAGCTCCCGCGGCGCGGGACACTCCTACAATGAGCAGTTCTTC
NA,NA,TRBJ1-1,13,TRBV11-2,CASSLDMSTEAFF,TGTGCCAGCAGCTTGGACATGTCCACTGAAGCTTTCTTT
NA,NA,TRBJ1-1,14,TRBV4-1,CASSQDSRGTEAFF,TGCGCCAGCAGCCAAGATAGCAGGGGCACTGAAGCTTTCTTT
once,NA,TRBJ2-5,14,TRBV6-5,CASSYTGAMETQYF,TGTGCCAGCAGTTACACCGGGGCGATGGAGACCCAGTACTTC
NA,TRBD1,TRBJ2-1,15,TRBV10-3,CAINSPGTGSNEQFF,TGTGCCATCAATAGCCCCGGGACAGGGAGCAATGAGCAGTTCTTC
NA,NA,TRBJ2-7,14,TRBV6-5,CASRSDRTAYEQYF,TGTGCCAGCAGATCGGACCGAACGGCCTACGAGCAGTACTTC
NA,NA,TRBJ2-6,15,TRBV28,CASSPLASGANVLTF,TGTGCCAGCAGTCCCCTGGCCTCTGGGGCCAACGTCCTGACTTTC
NA,TRBD2,TRBJ2-3,17,TRBV15,CATSRELAGYGPDTQYF,TGTGCCACCAGCAGAGAACTAGCGGGGTACGGCCCAGATACGCAGTATTTT
NA,TRBD2,TRBJ2-5,15,TRBV9,CASSWSSGSQETQYF,TGTGCCAGCAGCTGGAGTAGCGGGAGCCAAGAGACCCAGTACTTC
few,NA,TRBJ2-7,14,TRBV5-5,CASSRRDGSYEQYF,TGTGCCAGCAGCCGCCGGGACGGGTCCTACGAGCAGTACTTC
NA,NA,TRBJ2-5,13,TRBV5-6,CASSQSWEETQYF,TGTGCCAGCAGCCAGAGTTGGGAAGAGACCCAGTACTTC
NA,NA,TRBJ1-2,12,TRBV10-3,CAISESWYGYTF,TGTGCCATCAGTGAGTCGTGGTATGGCTACACCTTC
NA,NA,TRBJ2-2,16,TRBV15,CATSREAQANTGELFF,TGTGCCACCAGCAGAGAGGCCCAAGCCAACACCGGGGAGCTGTTTTTT
NA,NA,TRBJ2-7,14,TRBV6-5,CASSRDQDSYEQYF,TGTGCCAGCAGCCGCGACCAGGACTCCTACGAGCAGTACTTC